This record covers a single TCR beta chain. Its target is not known. The V gene lost 4 bases and the J gene lost 4 bases, with 14 bases spanning the gap. Germline CDR1 is SGHRS and CDR2 is YFSETQ. CDR3 length: 15 residues. These data originate in a study of OX40 agonist ivuxolimab in advanced cancers. General study results and limits: Near-lowest levels of clonal expansion characterized partial responders at 0.1-3.0 mg/kg.

Method: immunoSEQ multiplex PCR; TCRdb's copy keeps in-frame clones and lacks some. The top ten clones hold around 2% of a sample with about 59,000 clones, about 87% of them seen once. Patients were excluded for autoimmune disease history or systemic immunosuppression. Sampling times: baseline, cycle 4 day 1, cycle 7 day 1. This sample comprised CD4+ or CD8+ T cells sorted from blood, obtained in a trial of the OX40 agonist ivuxolimab. The sequence was collected from an adult with an advanced solid tumor such as melanoma, head and neck, liver or kidney cancer. The V gene is TRBV5-1, the J gene TRBJ1-4, with TRBD1 as a possible D gene (5 bases). The CDR3 coding sequence is TGCGCCAGCAGCCCCCCGGGACGGAGTAATGAAAAACTGTTTTTT. Translated, it gives CASSPPGRSNEKLFF.